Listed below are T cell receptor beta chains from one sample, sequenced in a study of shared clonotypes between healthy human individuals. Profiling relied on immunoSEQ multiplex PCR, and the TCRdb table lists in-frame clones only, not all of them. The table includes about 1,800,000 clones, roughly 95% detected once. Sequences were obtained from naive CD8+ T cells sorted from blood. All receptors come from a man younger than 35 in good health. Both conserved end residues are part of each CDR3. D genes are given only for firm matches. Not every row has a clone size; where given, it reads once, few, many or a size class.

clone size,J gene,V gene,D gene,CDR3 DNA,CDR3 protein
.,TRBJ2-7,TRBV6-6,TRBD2,TGTGCCAGCAGTTACTTCGGGACTAGAGATAAGGACGAGCAGTACTTC,CASSYFGTRDKDEQYF
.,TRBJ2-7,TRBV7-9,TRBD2,TGTGCCAGCAGCCCCCGCGGGGGGGCGTACGAGCAGTACTTC,CASSPRGGAYEQYF
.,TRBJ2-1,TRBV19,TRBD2,TGTGCCAGTAGCTGGGGGGGGGAGAACAATGAGCAGTTCTTC,CASSWGGENNEQFF
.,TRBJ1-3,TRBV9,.,TGTGCCAGCAGCACCGAGTTTGGCTCTGGAAACACCATATATTTT,CASSTEFGSGNTIYF
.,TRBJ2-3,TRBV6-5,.,TGTGCCCGAGGGGGGGGTCGGGGAGATACGCAGTATTTT,CARGGGRGDTQYF
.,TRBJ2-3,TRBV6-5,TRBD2,TGTGCCAGCAGTCTAGCGGGCGCAGATACGCAGTATTTT,CASSLAGADTQYF
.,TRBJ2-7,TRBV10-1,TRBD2,TGCGCCAGCAGCGGGGGGACTAGTTTTTACGAGCAGTACTTC,CASSGGTSFYEQYF
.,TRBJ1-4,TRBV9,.,TGTGCCAGCAGCGCGGGAGAAGGGTGGTTTTCCGAGGAAAAACTGTTTTTT,CASSAGEGWFSEEKLFF
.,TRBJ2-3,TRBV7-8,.,TGTGCCAGCAGCTTAAGCCTGAGGGCAGATACGCAGTATTTT,CASSLSLRADTQYF
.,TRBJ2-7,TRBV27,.,TGTGCCAGCAGTCCCTCGGCATGGGCTAGCTCCTACGAGCAGTACTTC,CASSPSAWASSYEQYF
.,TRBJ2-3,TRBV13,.,TGTGCCAGCAGCCCTTCCCCAGATACGCAGTATTTT,CASSPSPDTQYF
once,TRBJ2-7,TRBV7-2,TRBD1,TGTGCCAGCAGCTTAAGGTTAGTGGGACAGTCTGAAGAGCAGTACTTC,CASSLRLVGQSEEQYF
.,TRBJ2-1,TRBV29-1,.,TGCAGCGTTGACATTCTCAATGAGCAGTTCTTC,CSVDILNEQFF
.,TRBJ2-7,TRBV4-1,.,TGCGCCAGCAGCCAAGAGGGGGACGGCGAGCAGTACTTC,CASSQEGDGEQYF
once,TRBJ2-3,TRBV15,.,TGTGCCACCAGCAGAGAAGGGGCCTCCACAGATACGCAGTATTTT,CATSREGASTDTQYF
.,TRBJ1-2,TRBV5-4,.,TGTGCCAGCAGCTTGGCCGACGGCCTTACCCACTATGGCTACACCTTC,CASSLADGLTHYGYTF
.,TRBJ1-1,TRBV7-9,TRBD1,TGTGCCAGCAGCTTCGGAGACAGGGGGCCTATGAACACTGAAGCTTTCTTT,CASSFGDRGPMNTEAFF
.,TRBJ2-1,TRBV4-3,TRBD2,TGCGCCAGCAGCCAAGATCCGGCTAGCGGGGTAGGGTTCTTC,CASSQDPASGVGFF
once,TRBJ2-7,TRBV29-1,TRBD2,TGCAGCTTTACTAGCGGGAGCTCCTACGAGCAGTACTTC,CSFTSGSSYEQYF
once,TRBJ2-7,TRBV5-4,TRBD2,TGTGCCAGCAGCCAAGGACTAGCGGGAGTCGAGCAGTACTTC,CASSQGLAGVEQYF
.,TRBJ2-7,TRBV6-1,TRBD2,TGTGCCAGCAGTGAACTAGAAGCGGGGGCCTCCTACGAGCAGTACTTC,CASSELEAGASYEQYF
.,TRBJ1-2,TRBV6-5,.,TGTGCCAGCAGTTACTTAGAGGGTGAGGGCTACACCTTC,CASSYLEGEGYTF
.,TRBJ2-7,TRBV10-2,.,TGCGCCAGCAGTGAGCGGGGCACCTACGAGCAGTACTTC,CASSERGTYEQYF
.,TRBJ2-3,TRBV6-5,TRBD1,TGTGCCAGCACCGGGACAGGGAGCACAGATACGCAGTATTTT,CASTGTGSTDTQYF
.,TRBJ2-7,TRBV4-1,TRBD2,TGCGCCAGCAGCCAAGAGAGAGCGGGGCCTACCTACGAGCAGTACTTC,CASSQERAGPTYEQYF
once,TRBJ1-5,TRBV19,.,TGTGCCAGTAGTATAATGGGGAGTGGGGGTTTGAATAGCAATCAGCCCCAGCATTTT,CASSIMGSGGLNSNQPQHF
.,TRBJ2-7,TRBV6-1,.,TGTGCTATCGAGGGGGTTTCTTACGAGCAGTACTTC,CAIEGVSYEQYF
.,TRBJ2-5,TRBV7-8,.,TGTGCCAGCAGCTTAGGACTACAGGTTCAAGAGACCCAGTACTTC,CASSLGLQVQETQYF
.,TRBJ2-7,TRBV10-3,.,TGTGCCATCAGTGAGAACCTCGGGGGCGGGGTAGACGAGCAGTACTTC,CAISENLGGGVDEQYF
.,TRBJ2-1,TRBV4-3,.,TGCGCCAGCAGCCAAGAACACAGTTCCTACAATGAGCAGTTCTTC,CASSQEHSSYNEQFF
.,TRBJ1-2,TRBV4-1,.,TGCGCCAGCAGCCAAGATCCGACGGTGGGCGGCTACACCTTC,CASSQDPTVGGYTF
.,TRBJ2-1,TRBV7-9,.,TGTGCCAGCAGCCCCAATCCAAACCCGGGTGGGAATGAGCAGTTCTTC,CASSPNPNPGGNEQFF
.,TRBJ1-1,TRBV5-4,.,TGTGCCAGCAGCCCCGGGGGGCTCCGGCAAACGAACACTGAAGCTTTCTTT,CASSPGGLRQTNTEAFF
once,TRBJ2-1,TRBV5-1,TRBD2,TGCGCCAGCAGCCCGGGTAGCGGGGTCCAATACAATGAGCAGTTCTTC,CASSPGSGVQYNEQFF
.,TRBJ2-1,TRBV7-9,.,TGTGCCAGCAGCTCCCTCGCGGATGAGCAGTTCTTC,CASSSLADEQFF
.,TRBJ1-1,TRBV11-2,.,TGTGCCAGCAGCTTAGGGGGACCTTTACGTGAAGCTTTCTTT,CASSLGGPLREAFF
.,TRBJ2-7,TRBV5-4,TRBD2,TGTGCCAGCAGCTACCCTAGCGGTACCGCCTACGAGCAGTACTTC,CASSYPSGTAYEQYF
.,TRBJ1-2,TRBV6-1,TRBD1,TGTGCCAGCAGTGAAGTGGGGACAGGGGATGGCTACACCTTC,CASSEVGTGDGYTF
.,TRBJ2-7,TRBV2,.,TGTGCCAGCAGCGTACGGGGCAGACCAGACGAGCAGTACTTC,CASSVRGRPDEQYF
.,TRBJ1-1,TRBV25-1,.,TGTGCCAGCAGCATGGACAGAGAAGCTTTCTTT,CASSMDREAFF
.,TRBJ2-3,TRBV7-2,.,TGTGCCAGCAGTTGGGCTAGCCAGCTCACAGATACGCAGTATTTT,CASSWASQLTDTQYF
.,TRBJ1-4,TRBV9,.,TGTGCCAGCAGCGTAGGAGGGCAGGATAATGAAAAACTGTTTTTT,CASSVGGQDNEKLFF
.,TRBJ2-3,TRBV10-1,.,TGCGCCAGCAGTGGTATGGACACAGATACGCAGTATTTT,CASSGMDTDTQYF
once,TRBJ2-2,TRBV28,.,TGTGCCAGCAGCGGGGATTGGAACACCGGGGAGCTGTTTTTT,CASSGDWNTGELFF
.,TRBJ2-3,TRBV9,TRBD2,TGTGCCAGCAGCGTAGACCCCGGGACTAGCGGGGGGGTCTCCGTCGGTACGCAGTATTTT,CASSVDPGTSGGVSVGTQYF
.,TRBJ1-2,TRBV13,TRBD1,TGTGCCAGCAGCTCAGGACAGGGCACTGGCTACACCTTC,CASSSGQGTGYTF
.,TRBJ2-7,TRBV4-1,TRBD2,TGCGCCAGCAGCCAAACGGGACTAGCCGATTACGAGCAGTACTTC,CASSQTGLADYEQYF
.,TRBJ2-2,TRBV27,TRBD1,TGTGCCAGCAGTTTATGGCTCGGACAGGCCGAGGCCGGGGAGCTGTTTTTT,CASSLWLGQAEAGELFF